The 25 T cell receptor beta chains below come from one sample, sequenced in a study of technical replicates of blood from four donors. Repertoires were generated with immunoSEQ multiplex PCR, while TCRdb's copy carries only in-frame clones and drops some. The data show tens of thousands of clones, roughly 98% seen once. The sequencing sample was made of T cells isolated from PBMCs. Receptors were obtained from a human donor in good health.

CDR3 in DNA: TGTGCCGAACAGGGAGCGCAAAGGTCGGCTGAAGCTTTCTTT. This sequence encodes CAEQGAQRSAEAFF. V is TRBV2 and J is TRBJ1-1; TRBD1 might be the D (6 bases). V was shortened by 11 bases and J by 6 bases, with 22 bases between the two germline ends. Germline V gene lookup returns CDR1 SNHLY and CDR2 FYNNEI. The CDR3 is 14 amino acids.

V usage is TRBV28 and J usage is TRBJ1-3; D not certain. Per the germline V gene, CDR1 is MDHEN and CDR2 is SYDVKM. The CDR3 length is 15 residues. V was cut by 3 bases and J by 4 bases, with 13 bases left in between. CDR3 sequence (DNA): TGTGCCAGCAGTTTCGGCGGTTGGTCCGGAAACACCATATATTTT. The encoded protein is CASSFGGWSGNTIYF.

The V call is TRBV28, the J call TRBJ2-2; possible D gene TRBD2, 5 bases. Trimming removed 3 bases from V and 6 bases from J, with 17 bases in between. Germline CDR1 and CDR2: MDHEN and SYDVKM. The CDR3 consists of 16 residues. The CDR3 spells CASSFAYLSGAGELFF. The CDR3 coding sequence is TGTGCCAGCAGTTTTGCCTATCTGTCCGGGGCCGGGGAGCTGTTTTTT.

This clone was picked up one time. The genes are TRBV27 and TRBJ2-7; 11 bases fit TRBD1. Per germline, CDR1 MNHEY and CDR2 SMNVEV (reference sequence). The CDR3 has 15 amino acids. Trimming took 5 bases from V and 6 from J; bases not matched to a gene: 9. The CDR3 is CASSTPGQGDLEQYF. CDR3 DNA sequence: TGTGCCAGCAGTACTCCGGGACAGGGGGATCTCGAGCAGTACTTC.

This sequence joins TRBV19 and TRBJ2-1; TRBD2 is a possible D gene (7 bases). Per germline, CDR1 LNHDA and CDR2 SQIVND (reference sequence). The CDR3 runs to 14 residues. Deletions cut 10 bases from V and 8 bases from J, with 21 bases between. CDR3 nucleotides: TGTGCCACCTCCGGACTAGGGGGTTGGGATGAGCAGTTCTTC. This codes for CATSGLGGWDEQFF.

The gene calls are TRBV28 and TRBJ2-7; 9 nucleotides match TRBD2. V shed 5 bases and J 5 bases; nucleotides not matched to a gene: 16. Germline V gene sequence: CDR1 MDHEN, CDR2 SYDVKM. The CDR3 loop spans 17 amino acids. CDR3 sequence: CASSLGGRLAGSDEQYF. Here the CDR3 DNA reads TGTGCCAGCAGTCTAGGGGGGCGCCTAGCGGGATCAGACGAGCAGTACTTC.

The gene calls are TRBV11-2 and TRBJ2-5, with D possibly TRBD2 on 6 matching bases. Trimming took 6 bases from V and 0 from J, leaving 8 bases between them. The CDR3 is 13 amino acids. The germline V gene encodes CDR1 SGHAT and CDR2 FQNNGV. The CDR3 DNA sequence: TGTGCCAGCAGGGGACTGAACCAAGAGACCCAGTACTTC. This codes for CASRGLNQETQYF.

V and J are TRBV27 and TRBJ2-3, with a tentative D call TRBD2 (6 bases). The CDR3 sequence is 17 residues long. Between the trimmed V and J ends, which lost 3 bases and 1 base, there was a span of 17 bases. Germline-derived CDR1 and CDR2 are MNHEY and SMNVEV (reference sequence). The CDR3 DNA sequence: TGTGCCAGCAGTTTTTTGCAGGGAGGCGTGGGCACAGATACGCAGTATTTT. Translated, it gives CASSFLQGGVGTDTQYF.

CDR3 sequence: CASSLAVAHLHNEQFF. CDR3 sequence (DNA): TGCGCCAGCAGCTTGGCCGTAGCTCACTTACACAATGAGCAGTTCTTC. The chain joins TRBV5-1 to TRBJ2-1; D gene ambiguous. Germline V gene sequence: CDR1 SGHRS, CDR2 YFSETQ. The CDR3 consists of 16 residues. Deletions cut 0 bases from V and 5 bases from J, with 15 bases between.

This clone is a singleton in its sample. The chain joins TRBV29-1 to TRBJ2-1; 8 positions match TRBD2. Looked up from germline, CDR1 is SQVTM and CDR2 is ANQGSEA. The V and J ends lost 0 bases and 4 bases, in that order; junction bases with no gene match: 8. This CDR3 is 16 amino acids long. The CDR3 sequence is CSVEDIRAGGYNEQFF. CDR3 nucleotides: TGCAGCGTTGAAGATATTAGGGCGGGGGGATACAATGAGCAGTTCTTC.

This clone appeared a single time. The chain links TRBV30 to TRBJ1-5, with D possibly being TRBD1 (6 bases). CDR3 length: 13 residues. The germline V gene has CDR1 GTSNPN and CDR2 SVGIG (reference sequence). V lost 5 bases and J lost 5, with 13 bases in between. The CDR3 sequence: CAWGRGSHQPQHF. In nucleotides, the CDR3 is TGTGCCTGGGGTAGGGGGTCTCATCAGCCCCAGCATTTT. Full variable domain (missing parts from reference TRBV30 and TRBJ1-5): SQTIHQWPATLVQPVGSPLSLECTVEGTSNPNLYWYRQAAGRGLQLLFYSVGIGQISSEVPQNLSASRPQDRQFILSSKKLLLSDSGFYLCAWGRGSHQPQHFGDGTRLSIL.

The rearrangement uses TRBV11-3 and TRBJ2-2; 9 bases are a match to TRBD2. The germline V gene has CDR1 SGHNT and CDR2 YENEEA. V lost 2 bases, J lost 5 bases, and 9 bases stayed unmatched. This CDR3 is built from 17 residues. The CDR3 is CASSLRASGAGTGELFF. In DNA form, the CDR3 reads TGTGCCAGCAGCTTACGGGCTAGCGGGGCGGGGACCGGGGAGCTGTTTTTT.

The V call is TRBV2, the J call TRBJ1-2; D unclear. V was shortened by 3 bases and J by 7 bases, with 3 bases between the two germline ends. Germline V gene data show CDR1 as SNHLY and CDR2 as FYNNEI. The CDR3 runs 10 residues. CDR3 region: CASSDGGYTF. The CDR3 DNA follows: TGTGCCAGCAGTGACGGTGGCTACACCTTC.

This sequence joins TRBV10-3 and TRBJ2-4; 7 bases match TRBD2. CDR1 ENHRY and CDR2 SYGVKD come from the germline V gene. With 4 bases clipped from V and 4 bases from J, the junction kept 7 bases outside the gene matches. The CDR3 is made up of 15 amino acids. The CDR3 protein is CAISGEGGPKNIQYF. DNA of the CDR3: TGTGCCATCAGTGGGGAGGGAGGGCCAAAAAACATTCAGTACTTC.

This chain uses TRBV4-1 with TRBJ1-3, with a tentative D call TRBD1 (6 bases). Per the germline V gene, CDR1 is MGHRA and CDR2 is YSYEKL. V was pared by 1 base and J by 0 bases, with 19 bases between. The CDR3 length is 19 residues. The CDR3 loop reads CASSQVLKGHTNSGNTIYF. Written as DNA, the CDR3 is TGCGCCAGCAGCCAAGTTTTAAAGGGACACACGAACTCTGGAAACACCATATATTTT.

The genes are TRBV7-8 and TRBJ1-6, with D perhaps TRBD1 (6 bases). From germline, CDR1 is SGHVS and CDR2 FQNEAQ. Deletions cut 6 bases from V and 5 bases from J, with 14 bases between. There are 15 residues in the CDR3. The CDR3 nucleotides are TGTGCCAGCAGGCCTACAGGGAGTCATAATTCACCCCTCCACTTT. As protein: CASRPTGSHNSPLHF.

This clone occurred once. This chain links TRBV2 with TRBJ2-3; 12 bases are shared with TRBD2. V lost 5 bases, J lost 5 bases, and 8 bases stayed unmatched. The CDR3 is made up of 16 amino acids. Germline V gene sequence: CDR1 SNHLY, CDR2 FYNNEI. This CDR3 reads CASSTLAGGLVDTQYF. The CDR3 DNA follows: TGTGCCAGCAGTACCCTAGCGGGGGGGCTTGTAGATACGCAGTATTTT.

The chain joins TRBV27 to TRBJ2-1, with D perhaps TRBD2 (6 bases). Germline-derived CDR1 and CDR2 are MNHEY and SMNVEV (reference sequence). The CDR3 consists of 17 residues. Between the trimmed V and J ends, which lost 2 bases and 7 bases, there was a span of 21 bases. This CDR3 is CASSLQVGRDVRNEQFF. As DNA, the CDR3 is TGTGCCAGCAGTTTACAAGTTGGGCGGGATGTTCGTAATGAGCAGTTCTTC.

The genes are TRBV19 and TRBJ2-5; 7 nucleotides align to TRBD1. CDR3 size: 14 residues. The germline CDR1 and CDR2 sequences are LNHDA and SQIVND (reference sequence). V lost 4 bases to trimming and J lost 2 bases; unmatched junction nucleotides: 4. CDR3 nucleotide sequence: TGTGCCAGTAGTAAACAGGGGAAACAAGAGACCCAGTACTTC. It specifies CASSKQGKQETQYF.

The chain is built from TRBV28 and TRBJ1-1; D call uncertain. Germline V gene sequence: CDR1 MDHEN, CDR2 SYDVKM. The V end lost 3 bases, the J end lost 1 base, and 12 bases lay between the germline ends. The length of the CDR3 is 15 residues. CDR3 amino acids: CASSFLYRGNTEAFF. DNA of the CDR3: TGTGCCAGCAGTTTCCTGTACCGCGGGAACACTGAAGCTTTCTTT.

V usage is TRBV27 and J usage is TRBJ2-1; a weak D match, TRBD2 (6 bases). V lost 2 bases and J lost 0, with 8 bases in between. The germline V gene has CDR1 MNHEY and CDR2 SMNVEV (reference sequence). CDR3 length: 15 amino acids. In DNA, the CDR3 is TGTGCCAGCAGTTTACGGGAGCCCTCCTACAATGAGCAGTTCTTC. Protein product: CASSLREPSYNEQFF.

The CDR3 sequence: CASSYGSPGDEQFF. In DNA, the CDR3 is TGTGCCAGCAGTTACGGCAGCCCGGGGGATGAGCAGTTCTTC. The V call is TRBV6-5, the J call TRBJ2-1, with a weak D call TRBD2 (6 bases). Per the germline V gene, CDR1 is MNHEY and CDR2 is SVGAGI. There are 14 residues in the CDR3. Trimming shortened V by 2 bases and J by 8 bases, and 13 bases separated the two germline ends.

This rearrangement joins TRBV7-8 to TRBJ2-7, with D hard to call. The CDR3 covers 15 residues. The germline V gene encodes CDR1 SGHVS and CDR2 FQNEAQ. Trimming removed 1 base at V and 1 base at J, with 11 bases between. CDR3 nucleotides: TGTGCCAGCAGCTTAGGGAACCCGACATCCTACGAGCAGTACTTC. It codes for CASSLGNPTSYEQYF.

The gene calls are TRBV9 and TRBJ2-7; 9 positions agree with TRBD2. The CDR3 is 16 residues long. Trimming removed 2 bases from V and 5 bases from J; junction bases left unmatched: 11. CDR1 is SGDLS, CDR2 YYNGEE, per germline. The CDR3 loop reads CASSVLEAGGFDEQYF. CDR3 sequence (DNA): TGTGCCAGCAGCGTCCTTGAAGCGGGAGGATTTGACGAGCAGTACTTC.

This chain joins TRBV10-2 and TRBJ1-1; D uncertain. V was shortened by 2 bases and J by 1 base, with 5 bases between the two germline ends. The CDR3 has 13 amino acids. Germline lookup yields CDR1 WSHSY and CDR2 SAAADI. The CDR3 DNA is TGCGCCAGCAGTGAGCAAAAGAACACTGAAGCTTTCTTT. Its translation is CASSEQKNTEAFF.